What follows are 9 T cell receptor beta chains derived from one specimen sequenced in a study of blood T cell repertoires in COVID-19. TCRdb's copy holds only in-frame clones and misses some; the assay was immunoSEQ multiplex PCR. The sample includes 280,000 or so clones, 86% of them seen just once. The sequencing input was peripheral blood. The receptors originated from a woman aged 30 to 39 who had recovered from COVID-19.

V is TRBV27 and J is TRBJ1-2, with 9 bases lining up with TRBD1. Trimming cost V 5 bases and J 8 bases; bases outside gene matches: 9. The length of the CDR3 is 14 residues. CDR1 is MNHEY and CDR2 is SMNVEV in the germline V gene (reference sequence). The CDR3: CASSVTGGKGGYTF. CDR3 DNA sequence: TGTGCCAGCAGTGTTACAGGGGGCAAGGGGGGCTACACCTTC.

The genes are TRBV21-1 and TRBJ2-3; TRBD2, the table's D call, was not compared with the DNA. TRBV21-1 is flagged as a pseudogene. The CDR3 has 15 residues. The CDR3 is CASSKFVFEADTQYF. The DNA for the CDR3 is TGTGCCAGCAGCAAATTTGTCTTCGAGGCAGATACGCAGTATTTT.

The chain links TRBV10-3 to TRBJ1-2; D not resolved. The CDR3 totals 15 residues. Looked up from germline, CDR1 is ENHRY and CDR2 is SYGVKD. Trimming took 4 bases from V and 2 from J, leaving 14 bases between them. CDR3 protein: CAISVRREINYGYTF. The CDR3 nucleotides read TGTGCCATCAGTGTGCGGCGGGAGATCAACTATGGCTACACCTTC.

This chain links TRBV4-2 with TRBJ2-1; D is perhaps TRBD2 (5 bases). The CDR3 is 14 residues long. V was clipped by 5 bases and J by 5 bases, with 13 bases between them. Looked up from germline, CDR1 is LGHNA and CDR2 is YNFKEQ. CDR3 in amino acids: CASSASRADNEQFF. DNA for the CDR3: TGTGCCAGCAGCGCCTCGCGGGCGGACAATGAGCAGTTCTTC.

This clone was seen repeatedly, ten times or more. The chain uses TRBV3-1 (or the pseudogene TRBV3-2) and TRBJ1-2; perhaps TRBD1 as D (5 bases). The CDR3 loop spans 15 amino acids. Germline lookup yields CDR1 LGHDT and CDR2 YNNKEL (reference sequence). V lost 4 bases and J lost 2, with 14 bases in between. CDR3 amino acids: CASSLLPGENYGYTF. CDR3 bases: TGTGCCAGCAGCCTCCTCCCGGGGGAGAACTATGGCTACACCTTC.

V is TRBV12-5 and J is TRBJ2-3; D unresolved. Trimming cost V 1 base and J 7 bases, with 3 bases left between them. CDR3 length: 11 amino acids. In germline, CDR1 is LGHNT, CDR2 FRNRAP. CDR3 region: CASGLGNTQYF. The CDR3 DNA reads as TGTGCTAGTGGTTTGGGTAATACGCAGTATTTT. The full variable domain, in which reference TRBV12-5 and TRBJ2-3 provide the parts outside the CDR3, is DARVTQTPRHKVTEMGQEVTMRCQPILGHNTVFWYRQTMMQGLELLAYFRNRAPLDDSGMPKDRFSAEMPDATLATLKIQPSEPRDSAVYFCASGLGNTQYFGPGTRLTVL.

The J gene is TRBJ1-3, the V gene TRBV4-3; D possibly corresponds to TRBD1 (5 bases). V was shortened by 4 bases and J by 0 bases, with 13 bases between the two germline ends. The CDR3 loop spans 16 amino acids. Germline V lookup: CDR1 LGHNA, CDR2 YSLEER. This chain's CDR3 is CASSLTALSSGNTIYF. In DNA, the CDR3 is TGCGCCAGCAGCCTGACAGCTCTGAGCTCTGGAAACACCATATATTTT.

This rearrangement joins TRBV29-1 to TRBJ2-1; 7 bases are a match to TRBD2. The CDR3 consists of 12 residues. Germline V gene data show CDR1 as SQVTM and CDR2 as ANQGSEA. Trimming took 8 bases from V and 3 from J; bases not matched to a gene: 4. CDR3 sequence reads: CSTLADYNEQFF. DNA for the CDR3: TGCAGCACTCTAGCGGACTACAATGAGCAGTTCTTC.

The chain combines TRBV27 with TRBJ2-5; D gene unclear. V shed 0 bases and J shed 4 bases, with 12 bases lying between them. Germline V gene data show CDR1 as MNHEY and CDR2 as SMNVEV (reference sequence). The CDR3 totals 15 residues. The CDR3 region is CASSLSVRRGETQYF. CDR3 DNA sequence: TGTGCCAGCAGTTTATCAGTTCGTCGCGGAGAGACCCAGTACTTC.